The 16 T cell receptor beta chains reported below all come from one sample, sequenced in a study of shared clonotypes between healthy human individuals. The method was immunoSEQ multiplex PCR; TCRdb's version includes in-frame clones alone and lacks a portion of them. This sample has millions of clones; 90% to 95% occur once, and the top ten carry more than 0.1%. Sequences were obtained from naive CD4+ T cells sorted from blood. Subset defined: CD45RA+ positively selected. These TCRs come from a man between 18 and 35 years old in good health.

The rearrangement uses TRBV10-3 and TRBJ1-4; D may be TRBD1 (6 bases). The CDR3 spans 13 residues. V was clipped by 7 bases and J by 7 bases, with 13 bases between them. The germline V gene has CDR1 ENHRY and CDR2 SYGVKD. The CDR3 DNA sequence: TGTGCCATCAAGGACAGCCGCGGTGAAAAACTGTTTTTT. This sequence encodes CAIKDSRGEKLFF.

The CDR3 sequence: CASRSNTYNEQFF. The CDR3 DNA reads as TGTGCCTCCAGGAGTAATACCTACAATGAGCAGTTCTTC. The V gene is TRBV11-2, the J gene TRBJ2-1; no definite D call. Per germline, CDR1 SGHAT and CDR2 FQNNGV. The CDR3 is 13 amino acids. Trimming left V 11 bases short and J 2 bases short, with 13 bases between.

J is TRBJ2-1 and V is TRBV9, with 8 bases matching TRBD2. This CDR3 region has 15 residues. CDR1 is SGDLS, CDR2 YYNGEE, per germline. V dropped 5 bases and J dropped 3; count of bases not matched to a gene: 7. CDR3 in amino acids: CASSRAGTSYNEQFF. CDR3 sequence (DNA): TGTGCCAGCAGTAGAGCCGGGACTAGCTACAATGAGCAGTTCTTC. Filled out from reference TRBV9 and TRBJ2-1, the complete variable domain reads DSGVTQTPKHLITATGQRVTLRCSPRSGDLSVYWYQQSLDQGLQFLIQYYNGEERAKGNILERFSAQQFPDLHSELNLSSLELGDSALYFCASSRAGTSYNEQFFGPGTRLTVL.

The chain joins TRBV5-4 to TRBJ2-1; D gene unclear. V lost 2 bases and J lost 7, with 10 bases in between. The V gene's germline CDR1 is SGHNT and CDR2 YYREEE (reference sequence). The length of the CDR3 is 13 residues. The CDR3 sequence is CASSLQSSNEQFF. Written as DNA, the CDR3 is TGTGCCAGCAGCTTACAGAGTTCTAATGAGCAGTTCTTC.

This clone was counted a single time. The chain has TRBV18 and TRBJ2-7; 9 bases fit TRBD1. CDR1 and CDR2 (germline): KGHSH, LQKENI. V was clipped by 8 bases and J by 2 bases; unmatched bases: 10. CDR3 length: 15 amino acids. The DNA for the CDR3 is TGTGCCAGCCCTCAAAGTGACAGGGGGGCCTACGAGCAGTACTTC. As protein: CASPQSDRGAYEQYF.

The chain couples TRBV19 to TRBJ1-5, with 7 bases identical to TRBD1. The V gene's germline CDR1 is LNHDA and CDR2 SQIVND (reference sequence). V was clipped by 3 bases and J by 7 bases; unmatched bases: 6. CDR3 size: 14 residues. CDR3 in amino acids: CASSMGQPGQPQHF. The CDR3 DNA is TGTGCCAGTAGTATGGGACAGCCGGGACAGCCCCAGCATTTT.

The V call is TRBV7-9, the J call TRBJ2-7; 8 bases line up with TRBD1. CDR3 size: 14 residues. V lost 5 bases to trimming and J lost 5 bases; unmatched junction nucleotides: 8. Germline V gives CDR1 SEHNR, CDR2 FQNEAQ (reference sequence). CDR3 in amino acids: CASSPWTGNHEQYF. CDR3 DNA: TGTGCCAGCAGCCCCTGGACAGGGAACCACGAGCAGTACTTC.

As regards this clone: Within the sample, other DNA sequences also encode this same CDR3. The V gene is TRBV5-4, the J gene TRBJ2-7; D not resolved. Germline values: CDR1 SGHNT, CDR2 YYREEE (reference sequence). Trimming pared 4 bases from V and 0 bases from J, leaving 8 bases between. This CDR3 contains 13 residues. CDR3 protein: CASSLGSSYEQYF. In DNA, the CDR3 is TGTGCCAGCAGCCTCGGCAGCTCCTACGAGCAGTACTTC.

This CDR3 is CASSLDLNSYEQYF. The CDR3 bases are TGCGCCAGCAGCTTGGATCTCAATTCCTACGAGCAGTACTTC. The chain couples TRBV5-1 to TRBJ2-7; D gene unclear. The germline gives CDR1 SGHRS, CDR2 YFSETQ. The CDR3 sequence is 14 residues long. Trimming removed 0 bases at V and 1 base at J, with 8 bases between. Based on the CDR3 plus reference TRBV5-1 and TRBJ2-7, the full variable domain is KAGVTQTPRYLIKTRGQQVTLSCSPISGHRSVSWYQQTPGQGLQFLFEYFSETQRNKGNFPGRFSGRQFSNSRSEMNVSTLELGDSALYLCASSLDLNSYEQYFGPGTRLTVT.

Worth noting for this clone: The sample contains more than one DNA sequence encoding this CDR3. The CDR3 DNA reads TGTGCCAGCAGCTTGGGACTAGCGGGAAATGAGCAGTTCTTC. Its protein is CASSLGLAGNEQFF. The rearrangement links TRBV7-2 to TRBJ2-1; 13 bases agree with TRBD2. The J segment lost 7 bases and the V segment lost 3 bases, leaving 0 bases of the junction unmatched. The CDR3 has 14 residues. Germline V CDR1 and CDR2: SGHTA, FQGNSA.

V gene TRBV2 combines with J gene TRBJ1-3; D not resolved. V lost 3 bases to trimming and J lost 0 bases, with 6 bases between them. The CDR3 runs 14 residues. Germline CDR1 is SNHLY and CDR2 is FYNNEI. The CDR3, as DNA: TGTGCCAGCAGTGACGCATCCTCTGGAAACACCATATATTTT. It encodes CASSDASSGNTIYF.

The rearrangement uses TRBV2 and TRBJ2-2; D call uncertain. The germline V and J ends were trimmed by 3 bases and 6 bases, with 11 bases remaining between them. This CDR3 is built from 14 residues. Germline CDR1 and CDR2: SNHLY and FYNNEI. This CDR3 reads CASSDVTLAGELFF. CDR3 coding DNA: TGTGCCAGCAGTGATGTAACACTCGCCGGGGAGCTGTTTTTT.

For this clone: Other DNA sequences of this sample code for an identical CDR3. The gene calls are TRBV7-9 and TRBJ2-1; D is possibly TRBD2 (6 bases). Trimming shortened V by 5 bases and J by 3 bases, and 8 bases separated the two germline ends. In germline, CDR1 is SEHNR, CDR2 FQNEAQ (reference sequence). This CDR3 comprises 13 residues. The CDR3 DNA reads as TGTGCCAGCAGCCCCGGGGGCTACAATGAGCAGTTCTTC. Its translation is CASSPGGYNEQFF.

This rearrangement joins TRBV5-1 to TRBJ1-1; D possibly corresponds to TRBD1 (6 bases). Between the trimmed V and J ends, which lost 0 bases and 6 bases, there was a span of 9 bases. Germline loops: CDR1 SGHRS, CDR2 YFSETQ. The CDR3 contains 13 residues. CDR3 bases: TGCGCCAGCAGCTTGGCCGGGGGCCCTGAAGCTTTCTTT. Translation: CASSLAGGPEAFF.

The CDR3 bases are TGTGCCAGCAGCTTGGACAGCCGCCTCACTGAAGCTTTCTTT. It translates to CASSLDSRLTEAFF. The chain recombines TRBV5-6 with TRBJ1-1, with D uncertain. V was clipped by 0 bases and J by 4 bases, with 10 bases between them. CDR1 SGHDT and CDR2 YYEEEE come from the germline V gene. This CDR3 region has 14 residues.

A single count supports this clone. The chain employs TRBV25-1 and TRBJ2-7; D is ambiguous. V was shortened by 1 base and J by 10 bases, with 11 bases between the two germline ends. CDR3 size: 12 residues. Per the germline V gene, CDR1 is MGHDK and CDR2 is SYGVNS. CDR3 DNA: TGTGCCAGCAGTGAATCGATGGGGTCCCAGTACTTC. Protein sequence: CASSESMGSQYF.